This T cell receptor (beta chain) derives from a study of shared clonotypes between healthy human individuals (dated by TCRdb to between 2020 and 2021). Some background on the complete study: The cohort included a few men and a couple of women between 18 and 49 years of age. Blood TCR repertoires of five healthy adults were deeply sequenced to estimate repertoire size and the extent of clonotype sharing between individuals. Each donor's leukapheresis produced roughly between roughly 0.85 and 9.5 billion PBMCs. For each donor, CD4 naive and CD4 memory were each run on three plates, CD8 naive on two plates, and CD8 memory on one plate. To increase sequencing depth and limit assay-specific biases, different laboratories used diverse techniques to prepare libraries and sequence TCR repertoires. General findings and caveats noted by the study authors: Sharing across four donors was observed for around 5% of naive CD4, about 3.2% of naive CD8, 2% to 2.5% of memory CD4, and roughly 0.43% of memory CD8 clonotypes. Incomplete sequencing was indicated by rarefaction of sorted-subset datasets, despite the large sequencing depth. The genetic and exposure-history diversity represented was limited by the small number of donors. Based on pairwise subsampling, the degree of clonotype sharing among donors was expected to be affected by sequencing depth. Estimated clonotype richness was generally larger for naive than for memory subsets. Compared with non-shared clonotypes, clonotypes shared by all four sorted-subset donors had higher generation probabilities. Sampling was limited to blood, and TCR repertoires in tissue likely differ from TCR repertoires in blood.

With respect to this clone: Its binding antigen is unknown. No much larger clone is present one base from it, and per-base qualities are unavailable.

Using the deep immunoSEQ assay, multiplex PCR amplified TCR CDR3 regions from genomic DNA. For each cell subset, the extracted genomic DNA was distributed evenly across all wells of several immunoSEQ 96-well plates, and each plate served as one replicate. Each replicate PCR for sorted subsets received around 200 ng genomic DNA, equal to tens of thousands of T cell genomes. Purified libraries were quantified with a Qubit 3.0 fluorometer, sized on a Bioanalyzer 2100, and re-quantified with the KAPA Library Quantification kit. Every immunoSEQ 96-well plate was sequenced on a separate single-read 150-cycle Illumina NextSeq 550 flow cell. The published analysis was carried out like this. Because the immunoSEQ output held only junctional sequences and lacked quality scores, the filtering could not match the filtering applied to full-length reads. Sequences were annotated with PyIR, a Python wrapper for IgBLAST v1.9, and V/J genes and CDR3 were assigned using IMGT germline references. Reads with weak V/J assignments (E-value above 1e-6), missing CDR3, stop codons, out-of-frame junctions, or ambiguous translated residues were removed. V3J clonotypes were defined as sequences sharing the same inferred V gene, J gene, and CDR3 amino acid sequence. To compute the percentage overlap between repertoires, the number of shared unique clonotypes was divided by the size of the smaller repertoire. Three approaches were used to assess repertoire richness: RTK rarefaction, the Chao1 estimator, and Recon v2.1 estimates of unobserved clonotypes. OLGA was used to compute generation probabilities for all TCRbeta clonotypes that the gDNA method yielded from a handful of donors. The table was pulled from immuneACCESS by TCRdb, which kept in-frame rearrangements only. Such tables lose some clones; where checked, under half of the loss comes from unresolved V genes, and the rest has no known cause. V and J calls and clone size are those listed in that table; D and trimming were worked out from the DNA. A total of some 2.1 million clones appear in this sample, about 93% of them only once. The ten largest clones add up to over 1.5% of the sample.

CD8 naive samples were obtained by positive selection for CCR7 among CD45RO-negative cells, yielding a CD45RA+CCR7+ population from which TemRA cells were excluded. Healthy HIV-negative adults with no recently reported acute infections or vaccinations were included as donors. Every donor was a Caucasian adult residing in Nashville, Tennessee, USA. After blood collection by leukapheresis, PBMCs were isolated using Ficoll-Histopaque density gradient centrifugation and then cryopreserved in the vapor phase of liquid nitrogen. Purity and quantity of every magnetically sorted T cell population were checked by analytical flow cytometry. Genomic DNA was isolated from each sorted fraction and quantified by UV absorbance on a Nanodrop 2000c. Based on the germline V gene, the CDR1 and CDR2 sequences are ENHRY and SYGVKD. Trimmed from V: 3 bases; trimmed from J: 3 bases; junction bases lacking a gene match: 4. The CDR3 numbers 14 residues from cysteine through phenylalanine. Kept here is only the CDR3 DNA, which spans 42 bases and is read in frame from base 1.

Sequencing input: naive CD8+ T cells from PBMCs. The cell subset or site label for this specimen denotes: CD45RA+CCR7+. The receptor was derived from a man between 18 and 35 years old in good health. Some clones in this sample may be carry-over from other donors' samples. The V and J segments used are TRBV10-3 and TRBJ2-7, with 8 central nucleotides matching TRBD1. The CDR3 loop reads CAISDAGGRYEQYF. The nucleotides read TGTGCCATCAGTGATGCAGGGGGCCGCTACGAGCAGTACTTC.